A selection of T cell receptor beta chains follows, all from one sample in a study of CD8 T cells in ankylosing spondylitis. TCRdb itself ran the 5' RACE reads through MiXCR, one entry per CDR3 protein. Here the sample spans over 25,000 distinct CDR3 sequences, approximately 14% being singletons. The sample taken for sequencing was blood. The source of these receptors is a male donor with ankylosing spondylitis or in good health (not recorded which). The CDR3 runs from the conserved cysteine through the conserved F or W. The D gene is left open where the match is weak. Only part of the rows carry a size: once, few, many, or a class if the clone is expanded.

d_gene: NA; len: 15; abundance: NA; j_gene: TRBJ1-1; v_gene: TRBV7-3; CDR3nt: TGTGCCAGCAGCTTAATGCACCTGGACAACACTGAAGCTTTCTTT; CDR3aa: CASSLMHLDNTEAFF
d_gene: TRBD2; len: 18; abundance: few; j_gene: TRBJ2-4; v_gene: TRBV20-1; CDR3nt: TGCAGTGCTTGGACTAAGTGGGAGGGCCCTCGGGCCAAAAACATTCAGTACTTC; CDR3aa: CSAWTKWEGPRAKNIQYF
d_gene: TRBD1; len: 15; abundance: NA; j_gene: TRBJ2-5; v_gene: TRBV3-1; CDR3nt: TGTGCCAGCACCGCAGGGGGCAGAGGCCAAGAGACCCAGTACTTC; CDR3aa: CASTAGGRGQETQYF
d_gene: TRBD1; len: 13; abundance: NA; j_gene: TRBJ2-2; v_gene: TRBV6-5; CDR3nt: TGTGCCAGCAGAGGCACAGGGGTCGGGGAGCTGTTTTTT; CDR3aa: CASRGTGVGELFF
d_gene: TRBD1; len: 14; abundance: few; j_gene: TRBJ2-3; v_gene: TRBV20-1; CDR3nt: TGCAGTGCTCCCCGGACAGGGAACACAGATACGCAGTATTTT; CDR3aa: CSAPRTGNTDTQYF
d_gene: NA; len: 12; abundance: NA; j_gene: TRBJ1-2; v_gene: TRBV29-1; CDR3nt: TGCAGCGTTGAACAGGGAAGGGAGGGCTACACCTTC; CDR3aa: CSVEQGREGYTF
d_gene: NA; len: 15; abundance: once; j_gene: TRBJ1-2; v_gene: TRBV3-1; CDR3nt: TGTGCCAGCAGCCAAGTTAGTTCGGGGGGCTCTGGCTACACCTTC; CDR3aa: CASSQVSSGGSGYTF
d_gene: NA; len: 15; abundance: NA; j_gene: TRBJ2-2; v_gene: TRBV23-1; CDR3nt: TGCGCCAGCAGTCCCCGGACCGGTAACACCGGGGAGCTGTTTTTT; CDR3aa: CASSPRTGNTGELFF
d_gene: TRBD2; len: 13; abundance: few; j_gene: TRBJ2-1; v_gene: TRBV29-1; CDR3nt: TGCAGCGTTCAGCGGGAGGGCAGGAATGAGCAGTTCTTC; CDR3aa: CSVQREGRNEQFF
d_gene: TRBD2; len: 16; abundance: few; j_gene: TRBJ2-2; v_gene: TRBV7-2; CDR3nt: TGTGCCAGCAGTTCCCCTAGCGGGGGGGACACCGGGGAGCTGTTTTTT; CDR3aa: CASSSPSGGDTGELFF
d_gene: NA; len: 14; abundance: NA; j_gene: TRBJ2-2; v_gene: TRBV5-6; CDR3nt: TGTGCCAGCAGCACGGTAGGGAACACCGGGGAGCTGTTTTTT; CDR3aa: CASSTVGNTGELFF
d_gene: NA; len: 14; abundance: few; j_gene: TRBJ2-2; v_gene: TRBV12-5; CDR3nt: TGTGCTAGTGGTTTGGTACGGGGATCCGGGGAGCTGTTTTTT; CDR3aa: CASGLVRGSGELFF
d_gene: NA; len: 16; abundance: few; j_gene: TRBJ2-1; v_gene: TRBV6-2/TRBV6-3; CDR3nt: TGTGCCAGCAGTTCTATGAGACGGAGCTCCTACAATGAGCAGTTCTTC; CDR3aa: CASSSMRRSSYNEQFF
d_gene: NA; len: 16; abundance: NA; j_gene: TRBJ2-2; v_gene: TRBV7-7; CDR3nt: TGTGCTAGCAGCACCAGCGGACAGACGAACACCGGGGAGCTGTTTTTT; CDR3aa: CASSTSGQTNTGELFF
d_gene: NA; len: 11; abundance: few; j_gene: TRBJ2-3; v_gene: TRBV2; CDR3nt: TGTGCCAGCAGCGGGGAAGATACGCAGTATTTT; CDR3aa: CASSGEDTQYF
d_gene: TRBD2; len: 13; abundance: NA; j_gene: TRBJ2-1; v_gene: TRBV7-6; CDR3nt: TGTGCTATTCTTCGGGAGGAATCCAATGAGCAGTTCTTC; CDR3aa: CAILREESNEQFF
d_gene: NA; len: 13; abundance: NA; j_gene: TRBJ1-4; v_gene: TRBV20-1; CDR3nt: TGCAGTGCTATGAGGGGGACTAATGAAAAACTGTTTTTT; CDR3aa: CSAMRGTNEKLFF
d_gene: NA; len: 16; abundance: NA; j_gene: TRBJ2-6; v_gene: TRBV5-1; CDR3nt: TGCGCCAGCAGCTCAAGCATTTACTCTGGGGCCAACGTCCTGACTTTC; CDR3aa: CASSSSIYSGANVLTF
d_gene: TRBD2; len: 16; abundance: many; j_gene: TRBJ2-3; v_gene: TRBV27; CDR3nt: TGTGCCAGCAGTTTATCGGGCGGGAGGGAAGCAGATACGCAGTATTTT; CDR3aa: CASSLSGGREADTQYF
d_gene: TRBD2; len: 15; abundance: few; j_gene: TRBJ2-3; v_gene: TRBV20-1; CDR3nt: TGCAGTGCTAGTGGGACTACAACTAGCACAGATACGCAGTATTTT; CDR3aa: CSASGTTTSTDTQYF
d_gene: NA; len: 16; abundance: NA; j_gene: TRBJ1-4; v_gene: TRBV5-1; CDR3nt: TGCGCCAGCAGCCTCCGGACATCCTCAACTAATGAAAAACTGTTTTTT; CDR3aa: CASSLRTSSTNEKLFF
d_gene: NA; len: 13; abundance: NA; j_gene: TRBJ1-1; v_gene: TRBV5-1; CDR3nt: TGCGCCAGCAGCTTGGACCTTTATACTGAAGCTTTCTTT; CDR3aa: CASSLDLYTEAFF
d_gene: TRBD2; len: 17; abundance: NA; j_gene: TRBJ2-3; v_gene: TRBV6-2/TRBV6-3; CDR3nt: TGTGCCAGCAGTTACGGTGGAGCGGGGGGAACCACAGATACGCAGTATTTT; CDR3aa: CASSYGGAGGTTDTQYF
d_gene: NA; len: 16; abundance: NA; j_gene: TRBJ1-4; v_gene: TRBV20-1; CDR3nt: TGCAGTGCTAGAGGTAGTGCGAGGGCAACTAATGAAAAACTGTTTTTT; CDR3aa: CSARGSARATNEKLFF
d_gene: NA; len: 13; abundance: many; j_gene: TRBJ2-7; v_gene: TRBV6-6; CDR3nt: TGTGCCAGCAGCTCCTCAGGTGGGGCCGAGCAGTACTTC; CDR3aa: CASSSSGGAEQYF
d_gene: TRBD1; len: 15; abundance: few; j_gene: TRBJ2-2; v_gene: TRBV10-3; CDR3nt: TGTGCCATTCAGGGGGCTAACTCTAACACCGGGGAGCTGTTTTTT; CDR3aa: CAIQGANSNTGELFF
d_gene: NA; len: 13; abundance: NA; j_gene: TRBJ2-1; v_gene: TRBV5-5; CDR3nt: TGTGCCAGCAGCCCCCTTCAGGGAAATGAGCAGTTCTTC; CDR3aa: CASSPLQGNEQFF
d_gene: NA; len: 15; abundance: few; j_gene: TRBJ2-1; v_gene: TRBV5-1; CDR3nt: TGCGCCAGCAGCTTGGAGGTCGTAGGGGCCTCTGAGCAGTTCTTC; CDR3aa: CASSLEVVGASEQFF
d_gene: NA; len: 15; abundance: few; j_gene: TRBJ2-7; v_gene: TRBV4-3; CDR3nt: TGCGCCAGCAGCCAAGACTACAGGCTCTCCTACGAGCAGTACTTC; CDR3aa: CASSQDYRLSYEQYF
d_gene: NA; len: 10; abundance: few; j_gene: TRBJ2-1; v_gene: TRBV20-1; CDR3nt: TGCAGTGCTGTACTTAATGAGCAGTTCTTC; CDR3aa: CSAVLNEQFF
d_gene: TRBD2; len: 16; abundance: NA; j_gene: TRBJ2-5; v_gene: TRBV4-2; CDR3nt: TGTGCCAGCAGCCTGGGCCGGGGGGGCCCACAAGAGACCCAGTACTTC; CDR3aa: CASSLGRGGPQETQYF
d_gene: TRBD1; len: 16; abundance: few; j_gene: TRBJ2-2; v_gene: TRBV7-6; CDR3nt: TGTGCCAGCAGCTTAGGGGGGACAGGGGACACCGGGGAGCTGTTTTTT; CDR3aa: CASSLGGTGDTGELFF
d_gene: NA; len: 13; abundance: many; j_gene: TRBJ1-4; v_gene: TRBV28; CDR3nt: TGTGCCAGCAGCCGAGGGCGAGAGGAAAAACTGTTTTTT; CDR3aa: CASSRGREEKLFF
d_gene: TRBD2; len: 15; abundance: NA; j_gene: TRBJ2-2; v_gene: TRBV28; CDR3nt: TGTGCCAGCAGTTTAGTAGCGGGGGATACCGGGGAGCTGTTTTTT; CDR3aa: CASSLVAGDTGELFF
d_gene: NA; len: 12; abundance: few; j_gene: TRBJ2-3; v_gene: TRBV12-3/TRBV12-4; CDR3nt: TGTGCCAGCAGAACTAGCACAGATACGCAGTATTTT; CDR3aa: CASRTSTDTQYF
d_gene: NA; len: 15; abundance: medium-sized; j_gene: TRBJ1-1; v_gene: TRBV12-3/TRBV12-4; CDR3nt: TGTGCCAGCAGTCGCCGGGACCCTGGGGCCACTGAAGCTTTCTTT; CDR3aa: CASSRRDPGATEAFF
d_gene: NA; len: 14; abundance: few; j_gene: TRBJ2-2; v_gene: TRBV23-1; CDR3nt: TGCGCCAGCGCAGCATATGCGAACACCGGGGAGCTGTTTTTT; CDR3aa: CASAAYANTGELFF
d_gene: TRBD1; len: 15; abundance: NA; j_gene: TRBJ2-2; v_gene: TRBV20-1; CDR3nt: TGCAGTGCTAGGGGGCCCGACAGGGACACCGGGGAGCTGTTTTTT; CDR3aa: CSARGPDRDTGELFF
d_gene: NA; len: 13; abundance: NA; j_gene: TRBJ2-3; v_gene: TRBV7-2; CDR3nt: TGTGCCAGCAGCCCCAACCCCAGGGATACGCAGTATTTT; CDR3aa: CASSPNPRDTQYF
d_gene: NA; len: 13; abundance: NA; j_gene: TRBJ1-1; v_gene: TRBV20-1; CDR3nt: TGCAGTGTCAGGGCCAGGGAGAACACTGAAGCTTTCTTT; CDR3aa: CSVRARENTEAFF
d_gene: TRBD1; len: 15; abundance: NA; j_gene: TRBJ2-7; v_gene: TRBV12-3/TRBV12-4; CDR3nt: TGTGCCAGCAGTTCACGGGACAGGGGTTCGCACGAGCAGTACTTC; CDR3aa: CASSSRDRGSHEQYF
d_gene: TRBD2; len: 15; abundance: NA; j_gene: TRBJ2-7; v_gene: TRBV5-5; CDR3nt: TGTGCCAGCAGCTTGGTACCTGGACTAGTGGGTGAGCAGTACTTC; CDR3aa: CASSLVPGLVGEQYF
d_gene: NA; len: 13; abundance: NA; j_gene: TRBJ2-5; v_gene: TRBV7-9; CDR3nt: TGTGCCAGCAGCGTCTTGAATTGGGAGACCCAGTACTTC; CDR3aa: CASSVLNWETQYF
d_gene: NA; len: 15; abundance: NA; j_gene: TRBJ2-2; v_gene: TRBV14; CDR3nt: TGTGCCAGCAGCCAAGCCGCGGAAGGCACCGAGGAGCTGTTTTTT; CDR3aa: CASSQAAEGTEELFF
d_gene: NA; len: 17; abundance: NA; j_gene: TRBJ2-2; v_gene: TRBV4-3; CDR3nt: TGCGCCAGCAGCCAAGAAAGGATGCGGGGGCGGTCCGGGGAGCTGTTTTTT; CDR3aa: CASSQERMRGRSGELFF
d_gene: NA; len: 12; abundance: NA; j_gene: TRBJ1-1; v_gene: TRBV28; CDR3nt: TGTGCCAGCAGTTTACGAGTCACTGAAGCTTTCTTT; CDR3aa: CASSLRVTEAFF
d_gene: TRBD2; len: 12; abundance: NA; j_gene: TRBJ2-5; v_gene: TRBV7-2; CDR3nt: TGTGCCAGCAGCTTAGAGCGGGGGACCCAGTACTTC; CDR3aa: CASSLERGTQYF
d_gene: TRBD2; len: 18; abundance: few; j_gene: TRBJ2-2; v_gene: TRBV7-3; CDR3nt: TGTGCCGCCCGACAACTAGCGGGGGGCTCTCGGGACACCGGGGAGCTGTTTTTT; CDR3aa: CAARQLAGGSRDTGELFF
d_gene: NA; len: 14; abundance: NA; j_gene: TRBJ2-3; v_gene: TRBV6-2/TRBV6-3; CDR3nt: TGTGCCAGCAGTTACTCTCGGGTAGCAGATACGCAGTATTTT; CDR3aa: CASSYSRVADTQYF
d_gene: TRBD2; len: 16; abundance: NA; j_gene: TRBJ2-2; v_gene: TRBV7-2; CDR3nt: TGTGCCAGCAGCCGGACTAGCGGGTTCAACACCGGGGAGCTGTTTTTT; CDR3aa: CASSRTSGFNTGELFF
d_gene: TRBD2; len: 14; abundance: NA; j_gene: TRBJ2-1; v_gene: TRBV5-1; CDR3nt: TGCGCCAGCAAAGGGGCGGGAGAACACAATGAGCAGTTCTTC; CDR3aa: CASKGAGEHNEQFF
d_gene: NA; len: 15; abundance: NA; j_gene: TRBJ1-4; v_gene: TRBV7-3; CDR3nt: NA; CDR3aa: CASSSGPRRVKNCFF
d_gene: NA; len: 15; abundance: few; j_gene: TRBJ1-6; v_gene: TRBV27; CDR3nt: TGTGCCAGCAGTTTGGGAAGCTCCTATAATTCACCCCTCCACTTT; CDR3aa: CASSLGSSYNSPLHF
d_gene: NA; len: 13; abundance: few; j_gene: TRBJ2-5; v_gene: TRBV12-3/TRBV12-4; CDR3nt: TGTGCCAGCAGCCCGCGGCACGGGGAGACCCAGTACTTC; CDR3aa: CASSPRHGETQYF